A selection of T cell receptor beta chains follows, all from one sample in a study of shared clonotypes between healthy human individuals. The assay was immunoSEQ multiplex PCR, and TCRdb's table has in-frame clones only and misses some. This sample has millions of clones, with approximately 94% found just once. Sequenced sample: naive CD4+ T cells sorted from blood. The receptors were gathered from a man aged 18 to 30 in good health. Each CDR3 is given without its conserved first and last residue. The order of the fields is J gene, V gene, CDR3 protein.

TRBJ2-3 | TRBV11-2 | ASSPGWGAGTDTQY
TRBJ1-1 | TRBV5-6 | ASSLTDRGLNTEAF
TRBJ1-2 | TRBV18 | ASSPRADGYT
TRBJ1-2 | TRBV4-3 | ASSQDRVSGYT
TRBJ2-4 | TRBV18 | ASSPPGQGEVNIQY
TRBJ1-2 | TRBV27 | ASREGHYNSNYGYT
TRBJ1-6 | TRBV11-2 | ASSLSRGENNSPLH
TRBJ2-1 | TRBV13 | ASSLPPGASGRITYNEQF
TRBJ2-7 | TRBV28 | ASSRPGQAEYEQY
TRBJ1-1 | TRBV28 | ASSLVGAGTEAF
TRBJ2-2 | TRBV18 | ASSRSGGAGTGELF
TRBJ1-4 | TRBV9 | ASSVGTGSEKLF
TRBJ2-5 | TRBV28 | ASSGGRGRETQY
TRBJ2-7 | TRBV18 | ASSPRSAGDYEQY
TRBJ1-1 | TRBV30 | AWSRFLTEAF
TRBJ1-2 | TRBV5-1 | ASSLERGRYFQYGYT
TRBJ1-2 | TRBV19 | ASSPRGDGYT
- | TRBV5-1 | ASSLDRTYEQY
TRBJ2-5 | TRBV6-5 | ASKRTGQETQY
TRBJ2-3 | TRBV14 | ASSRQVTDTQY
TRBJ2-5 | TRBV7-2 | ASTLVAVQETQY
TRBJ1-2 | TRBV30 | AWDRVGGYT
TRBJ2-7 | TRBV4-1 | ASSQPQSAGGPHEQY
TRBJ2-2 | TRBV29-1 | SVQGTAVTGELF
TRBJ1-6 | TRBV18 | ASSPGQSYNSPLH
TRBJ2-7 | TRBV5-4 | ASSPGTSGTSYEQY
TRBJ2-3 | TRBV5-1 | ASSTQGVSTDTQY
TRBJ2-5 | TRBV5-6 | ASSLAGIKETQY
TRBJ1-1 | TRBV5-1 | ASSERLNTEAF
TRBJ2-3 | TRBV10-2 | ASSRGSSGAPSTDTQY
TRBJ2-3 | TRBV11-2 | ASSSLAGGTTDTQY
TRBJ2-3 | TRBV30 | AWSRGRGTDTQY
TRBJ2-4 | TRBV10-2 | ASSGPRSGGKAKNIQY
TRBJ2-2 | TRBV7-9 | ASSLGGLRSPGELF
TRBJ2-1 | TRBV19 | ASSIDGAVENEQF
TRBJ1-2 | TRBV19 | ASRTSGYGYT
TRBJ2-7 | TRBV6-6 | ASTRTSGSYEQY
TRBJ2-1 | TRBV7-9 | ASSWGTGGRNEQF
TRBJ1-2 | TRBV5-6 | ASSFEGNYGYT
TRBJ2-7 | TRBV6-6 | ASSPPNEQY
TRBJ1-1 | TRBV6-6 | ASSYEVNTEAF
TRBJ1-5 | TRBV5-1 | ASSPTGGNQPQH
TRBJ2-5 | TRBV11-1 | ASSLGGAETQY
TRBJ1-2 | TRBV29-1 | SVDRGYGYT
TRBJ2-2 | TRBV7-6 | ASSLAGRESTGELF